This T cell receptor beta chain is from a study of tumor-infiltrating lymphocytes in primary liver carcinoma. Study-wide points: Roughly 7-24% of top clones, and no more, occurred in all five tumor regions.

The researchers produced TCR beta cDNA from approximately 540 ng total RNA with a constant-region primer. ARM-PCR was slightly modified, and three nested multiplex PCR rounds with it gave rise to the TCR beta libraries. TCRdb redid the calling of the multiplex PCR reads with MiXCR, one entry per CDR3 protein. The repertoire holds under 200,000 distinct CDR3 sequences, with around 81% as singletons. Without any cell sorting, roughly 18-30 mg of bulk tissue yielded co-extracted RNA and DNA. Chronic HBV infection was present, with no prior treatment. Samples were taken from five separate regions (per tumor). With regard to this clonotype: Its antigen is undetermined.

This TCR was sampled from a man in his forties or fifties with primary liver carcinoma and hepatitis B virus infection. The source material was tumor tissue from primary liver carcinoma.

CDR3 amino acids: CASSQEERQRGDMHYF. In nucleotides, the CDR3 is TGCGCCAGCAGCCAAGAAGAGAGGCAAAGGGGGGATATGCATTATTTT. This sequence joins TRBV4-3 and TRBJ2-3; D possibly uses TRBD1 or TRBD2 (6 bases each). The CDR3 has 16 residues. Trimming shortened V by 0 bases and J by 15 bases, and 25 bases separated the two germline ends. Germline V gives CDR1 LGHNA, CDR2 YSLEER.